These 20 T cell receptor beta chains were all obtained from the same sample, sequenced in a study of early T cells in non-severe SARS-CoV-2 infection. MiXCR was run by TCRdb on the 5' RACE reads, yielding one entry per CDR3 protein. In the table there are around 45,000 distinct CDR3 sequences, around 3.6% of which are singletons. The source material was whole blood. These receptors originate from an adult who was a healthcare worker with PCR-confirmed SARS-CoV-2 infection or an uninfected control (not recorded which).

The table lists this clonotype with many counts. CDR3 residues: CASSPAQVHNEQFF. CDR3 in DNA: TGTGCCAGCAGCCCAGCCCAGGTCCACAATGAGCAGTTCTTC. The J gene is TRBJ2-1, the V gene TRBV7-6; D gene unclear. The germline CDR1 and CDR2 sequences are SGHVS and FNYEAQ. This CDR3 comprises 14 residues. Trimming removed 5 bases from V and 5 bases from J, with 13 bases in between.

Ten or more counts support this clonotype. The CDR3 DNA sequence: TGTGCCAGCAGTTCCACCACCGGGACAAACGAGCAGTACTTC. Its protein is CASSSTTGTNEQYF. The V and J genes are TRBV6-6 and TRBJ2-7, with D possibly TRBD1 on 6 matching bases. Germline lookup yields CDR1 MNHNY and CDR2 SVGAGI (reference sequence). V dropped 4 bases and J dropped 5 bases, with 15 bases sitting between them. The CDR3 has 14 amino acids.

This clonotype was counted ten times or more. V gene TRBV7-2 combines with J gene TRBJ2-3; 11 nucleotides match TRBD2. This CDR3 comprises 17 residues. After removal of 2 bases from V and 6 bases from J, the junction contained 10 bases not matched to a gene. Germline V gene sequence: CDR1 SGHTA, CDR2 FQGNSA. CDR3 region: CASSLSSASGGQDTQYF. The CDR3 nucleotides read TGTGCCAGCAGCTTATCTTCGGCTAGCGGGGGGCAGGATACGCAGTATTTT.

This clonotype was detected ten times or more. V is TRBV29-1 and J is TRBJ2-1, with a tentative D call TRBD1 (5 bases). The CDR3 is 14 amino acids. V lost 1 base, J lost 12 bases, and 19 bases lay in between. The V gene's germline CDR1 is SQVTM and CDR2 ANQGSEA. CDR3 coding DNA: TGCAGCGTTGAAGGGCGTCTTAGGGGCATGGGGCAGTTCTTC. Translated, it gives CSVEGRLRGMGQFF.

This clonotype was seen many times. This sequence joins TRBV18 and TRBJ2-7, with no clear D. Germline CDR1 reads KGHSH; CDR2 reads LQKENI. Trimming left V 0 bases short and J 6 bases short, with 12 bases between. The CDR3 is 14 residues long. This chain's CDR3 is CASSPPPSGSEQYF. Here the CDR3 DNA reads TGTGCCAGCTCACCACCGCCCTCTGGTAGCGAGCAGTACTTC.

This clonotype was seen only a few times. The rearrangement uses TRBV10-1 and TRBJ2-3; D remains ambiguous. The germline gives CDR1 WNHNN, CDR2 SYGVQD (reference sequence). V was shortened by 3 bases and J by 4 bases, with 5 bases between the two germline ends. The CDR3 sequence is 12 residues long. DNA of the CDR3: TGCGCCAGCAGTGATGTGCCAGATACGCAGTATTTT. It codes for CASSDVPDTQYF.

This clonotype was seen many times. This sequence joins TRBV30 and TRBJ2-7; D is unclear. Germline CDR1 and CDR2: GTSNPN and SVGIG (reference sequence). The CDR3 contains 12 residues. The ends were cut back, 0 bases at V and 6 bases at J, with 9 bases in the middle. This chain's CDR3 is CAWSVLGSEQYF. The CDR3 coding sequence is TGTGCCTGGAGTGTTTTAGGAAGCGAGCAGTACTTC.

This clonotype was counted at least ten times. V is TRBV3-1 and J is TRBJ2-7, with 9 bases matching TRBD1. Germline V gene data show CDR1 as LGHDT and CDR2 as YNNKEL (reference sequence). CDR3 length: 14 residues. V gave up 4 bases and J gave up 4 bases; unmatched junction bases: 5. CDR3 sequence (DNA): TGTGCCAGCAGCCGGGGGACAGGGTTATACGAGCAGTACTTC. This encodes CASSRGTGLYEQYF.

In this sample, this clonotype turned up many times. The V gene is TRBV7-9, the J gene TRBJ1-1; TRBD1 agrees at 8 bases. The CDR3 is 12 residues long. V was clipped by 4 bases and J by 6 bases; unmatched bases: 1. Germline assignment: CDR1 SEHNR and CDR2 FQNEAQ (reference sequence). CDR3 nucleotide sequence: TGTGCCAGCAGCTCACAGGGGGCTGAAGCTTTCTTT. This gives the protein CASSSQGAEAFF.

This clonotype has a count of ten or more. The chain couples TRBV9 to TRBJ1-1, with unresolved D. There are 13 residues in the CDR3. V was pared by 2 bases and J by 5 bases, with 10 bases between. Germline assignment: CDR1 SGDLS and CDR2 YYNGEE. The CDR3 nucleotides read TGTGCCAGCAGCGTGAGCTTTGGGACTGAAGCTTTCTTT. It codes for CASSVSFGTEAFF.

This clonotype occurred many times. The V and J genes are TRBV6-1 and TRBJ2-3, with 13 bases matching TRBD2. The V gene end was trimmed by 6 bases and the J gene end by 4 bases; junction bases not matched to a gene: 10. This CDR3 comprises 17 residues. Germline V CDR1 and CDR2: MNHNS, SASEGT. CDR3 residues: CASSPGGLAGVPDTQYF. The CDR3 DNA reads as TGTGCCAGCAGCCCCGGAGGACTAGCGGGAGTGCCAGATACGCAGTATTTT.

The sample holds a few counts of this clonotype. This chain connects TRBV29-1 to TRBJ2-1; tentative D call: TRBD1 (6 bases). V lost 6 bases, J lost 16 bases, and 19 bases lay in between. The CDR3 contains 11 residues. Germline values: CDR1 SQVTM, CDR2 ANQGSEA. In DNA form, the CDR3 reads TGCAGCGTCAACAGGGTCCAGGATTCTTTCTTC. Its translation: CSVNRVQDSFF.

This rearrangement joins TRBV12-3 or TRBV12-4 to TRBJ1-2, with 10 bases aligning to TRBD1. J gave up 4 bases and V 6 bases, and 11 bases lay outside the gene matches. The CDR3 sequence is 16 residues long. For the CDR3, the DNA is TGTGCCAGCAGCCCAGAGGGACAGGGGACCTCCTATGGCTACACCTTC. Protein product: CASSPEGQGTSYGYTF.

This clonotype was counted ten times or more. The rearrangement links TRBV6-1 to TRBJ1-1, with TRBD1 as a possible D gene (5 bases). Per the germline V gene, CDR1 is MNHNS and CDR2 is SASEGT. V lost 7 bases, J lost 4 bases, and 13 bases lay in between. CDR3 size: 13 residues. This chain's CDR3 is CASIDTRVTEAFF. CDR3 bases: TGTGCCAGCATTGACACCAGGGTCACTGAAGCTTTCTTT.

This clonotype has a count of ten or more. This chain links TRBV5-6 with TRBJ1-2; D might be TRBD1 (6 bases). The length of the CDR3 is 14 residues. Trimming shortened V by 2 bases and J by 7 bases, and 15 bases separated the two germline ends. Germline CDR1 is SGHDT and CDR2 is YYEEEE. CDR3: CASSFRQAYCGYTF. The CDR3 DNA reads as TGTGCCAGCAGCTTCCGACAGGCGTACTGTGGCTACACCTTC.

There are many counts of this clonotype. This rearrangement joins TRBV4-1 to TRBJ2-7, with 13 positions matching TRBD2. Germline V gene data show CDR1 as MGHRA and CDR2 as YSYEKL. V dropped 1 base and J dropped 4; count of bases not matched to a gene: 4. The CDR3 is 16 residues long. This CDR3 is CASSQAGLAGLYEQYF. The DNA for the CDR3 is TGCGCCAGCAGCCAAGCGGGACTAGCGGGGTTGTACGAGCAGTACTTC.

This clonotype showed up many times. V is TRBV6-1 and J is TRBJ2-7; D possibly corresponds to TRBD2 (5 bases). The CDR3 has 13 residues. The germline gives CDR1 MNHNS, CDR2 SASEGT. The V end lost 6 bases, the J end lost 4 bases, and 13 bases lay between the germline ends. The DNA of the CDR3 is TGTGCCAGCAGGCTCGTCCCGGGGTACGAGCAGTACTTC. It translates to CASRLVPGYEQYF.

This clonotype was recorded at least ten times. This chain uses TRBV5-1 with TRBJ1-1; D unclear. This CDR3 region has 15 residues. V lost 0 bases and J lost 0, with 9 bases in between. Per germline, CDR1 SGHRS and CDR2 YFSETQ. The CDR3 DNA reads TGCGCCAGCAGCTTGGGGAGGATCATGAACACTGAAGCTTTCTTT. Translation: CASSLGRIMNTEAFF.

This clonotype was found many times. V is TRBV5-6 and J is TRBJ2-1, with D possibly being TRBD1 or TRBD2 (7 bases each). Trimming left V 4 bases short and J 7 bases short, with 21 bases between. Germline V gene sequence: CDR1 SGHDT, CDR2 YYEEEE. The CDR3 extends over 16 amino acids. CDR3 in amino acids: CASSPVPGGGSNEQFF. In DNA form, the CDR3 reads TGTGCCAGCAGCCCGGTTCCAGGGGGGGGCTCGAATGAGCAGTTCTTC.

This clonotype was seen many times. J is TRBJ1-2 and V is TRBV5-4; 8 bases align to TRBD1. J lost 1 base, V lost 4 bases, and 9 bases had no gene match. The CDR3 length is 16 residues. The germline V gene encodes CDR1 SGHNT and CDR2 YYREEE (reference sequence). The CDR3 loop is CASSTPGQAINYGYTF. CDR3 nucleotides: TGTGCCAGCAGCACCCCGGGACAGGCAATTAACTATGGCTACACCTTC. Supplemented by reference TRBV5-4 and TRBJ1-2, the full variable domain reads ETGVTQSPTHLIKTRGQQVTLRCSSQSGHNTVSWYQQALGQGPQFIFQYYREEENGRGNFPPRFSGLQFPNYSSELNVNALELDDSALYLCASSTPGQAINYGYTFGSGTRLTVV.